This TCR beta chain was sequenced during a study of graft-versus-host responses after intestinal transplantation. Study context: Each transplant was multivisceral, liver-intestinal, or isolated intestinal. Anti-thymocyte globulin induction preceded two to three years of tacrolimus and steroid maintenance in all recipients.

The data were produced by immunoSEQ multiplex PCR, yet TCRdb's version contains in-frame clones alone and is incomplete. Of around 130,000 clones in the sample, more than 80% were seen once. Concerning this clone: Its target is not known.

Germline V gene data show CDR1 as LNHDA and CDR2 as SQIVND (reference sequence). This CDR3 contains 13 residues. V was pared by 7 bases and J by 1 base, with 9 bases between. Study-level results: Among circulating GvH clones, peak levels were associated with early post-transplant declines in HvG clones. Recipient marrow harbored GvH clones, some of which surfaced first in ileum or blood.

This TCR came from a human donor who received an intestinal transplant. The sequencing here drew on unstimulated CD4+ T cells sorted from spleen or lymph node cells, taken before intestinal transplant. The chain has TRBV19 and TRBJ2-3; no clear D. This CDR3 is CASTLRGTDTQYF. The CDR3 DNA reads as TGTGCCAGTACCCTCCGGGGCACAGATACGCAGTATTTT.